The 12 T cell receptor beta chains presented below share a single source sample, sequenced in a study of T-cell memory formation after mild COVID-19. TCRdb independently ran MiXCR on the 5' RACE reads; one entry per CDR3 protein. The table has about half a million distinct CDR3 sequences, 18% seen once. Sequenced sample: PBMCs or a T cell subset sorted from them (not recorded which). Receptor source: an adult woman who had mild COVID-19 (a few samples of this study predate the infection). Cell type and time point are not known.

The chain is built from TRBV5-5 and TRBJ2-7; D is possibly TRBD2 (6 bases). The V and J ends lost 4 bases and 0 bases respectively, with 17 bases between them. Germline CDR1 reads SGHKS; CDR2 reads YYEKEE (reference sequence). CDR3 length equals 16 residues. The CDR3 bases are TGTGCCAGCAGCCCCCCGTTGACGGGAGTCTCCTACGAGCAGTACTTC. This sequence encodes CASSPPLTGVSYEQYF.

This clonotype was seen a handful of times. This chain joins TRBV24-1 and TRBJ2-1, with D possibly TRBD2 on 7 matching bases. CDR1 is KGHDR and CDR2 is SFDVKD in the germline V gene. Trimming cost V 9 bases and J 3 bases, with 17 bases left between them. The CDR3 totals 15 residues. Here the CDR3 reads CATDFGGAYYNEQFF. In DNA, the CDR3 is TGTGCCACCGATTTTGGGGGGGCTTACTACAATGAGCAGTTCTTC.

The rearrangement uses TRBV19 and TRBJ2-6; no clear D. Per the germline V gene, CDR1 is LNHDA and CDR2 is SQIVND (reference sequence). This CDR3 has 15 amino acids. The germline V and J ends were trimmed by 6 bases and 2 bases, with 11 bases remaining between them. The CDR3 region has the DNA TGTGCCAGTAGCCAGGTGGGGACTGGGGCCAACGTCCTGACTTTC. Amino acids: CASSQVGTGANVLTF.

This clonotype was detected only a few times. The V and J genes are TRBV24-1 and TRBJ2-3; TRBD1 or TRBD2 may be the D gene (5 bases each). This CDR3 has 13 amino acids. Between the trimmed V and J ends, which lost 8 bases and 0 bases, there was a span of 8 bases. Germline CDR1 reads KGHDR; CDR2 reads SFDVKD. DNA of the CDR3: TGTGCCACCACTCGGGACAGCACAGATACGCAGTATTTT. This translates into CATTRDSTDTQYF.

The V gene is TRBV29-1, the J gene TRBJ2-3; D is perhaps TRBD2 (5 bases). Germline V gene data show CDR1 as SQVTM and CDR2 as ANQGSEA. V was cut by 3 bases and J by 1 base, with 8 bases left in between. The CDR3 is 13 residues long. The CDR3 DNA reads TGCAGCGTTGATACGAGGGGCACAGATACGCAGTATTTT. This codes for CSVDTRGTDTQYF.

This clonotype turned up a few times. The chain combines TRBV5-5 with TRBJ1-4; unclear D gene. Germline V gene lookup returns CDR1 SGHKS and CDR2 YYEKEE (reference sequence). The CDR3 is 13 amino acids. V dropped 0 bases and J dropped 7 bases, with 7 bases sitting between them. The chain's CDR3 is CASSLDLGEKLFF. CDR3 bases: TGTGCCAGCAGCTTGGACCTGGGTGAAAAACTGTTTTTT.

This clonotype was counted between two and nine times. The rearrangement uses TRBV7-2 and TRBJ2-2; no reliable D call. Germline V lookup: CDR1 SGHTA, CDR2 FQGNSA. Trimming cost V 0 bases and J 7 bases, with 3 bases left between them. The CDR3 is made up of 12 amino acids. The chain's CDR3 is CASSLAVGELFF. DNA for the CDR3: TGTGCCAGCAGCTTAGCGGTCGGGGAGCTGTTTTTT.

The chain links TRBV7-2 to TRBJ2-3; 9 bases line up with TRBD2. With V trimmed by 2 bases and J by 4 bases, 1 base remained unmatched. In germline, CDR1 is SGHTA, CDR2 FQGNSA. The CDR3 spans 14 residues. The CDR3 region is CASSLWTSADTQYF. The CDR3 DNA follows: TGTGCCAGCAGCTTATGGACTAGCGCAGATACGCAGTATTTT.

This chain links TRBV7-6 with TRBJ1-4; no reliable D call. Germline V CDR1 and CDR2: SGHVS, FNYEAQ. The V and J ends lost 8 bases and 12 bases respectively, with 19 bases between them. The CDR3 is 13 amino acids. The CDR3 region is CASGLGRDEELFF. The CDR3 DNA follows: TGTGCCAGCGGGCTTGGAAGGGATGAGGAACTGTTTTTT. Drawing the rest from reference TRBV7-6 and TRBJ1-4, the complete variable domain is GAGVSQSPRYKVTKRGQDVALRCDPISGHVSLYWYRQALGQGPEFLTYFNYEAQQDKSGLPNDRFSAERPEGSISTLTIQRTEQRDSAMYRCASGLGRDEELFFGSGTQLSVL.

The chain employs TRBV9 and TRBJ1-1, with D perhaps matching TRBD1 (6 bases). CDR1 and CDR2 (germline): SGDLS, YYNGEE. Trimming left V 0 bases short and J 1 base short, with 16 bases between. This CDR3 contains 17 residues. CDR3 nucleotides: TGTGCCAGCAGCGTAGGGGGGCACTTGGATCGGAACACTGAAGCTTTCTTT. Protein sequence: CASSVGGHLDRNTEAFF. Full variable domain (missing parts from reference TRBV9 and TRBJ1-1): DSGVTQTPKHLITATGQRVTLRCSPRSGDLSVYWYQQSLDQGLQFLIQYYNGEERAKGNILERFSAQQFPDLHSELNLSSLELGDSALYFCASSVGGHLDRNTEAFFGQGTRLTVV.

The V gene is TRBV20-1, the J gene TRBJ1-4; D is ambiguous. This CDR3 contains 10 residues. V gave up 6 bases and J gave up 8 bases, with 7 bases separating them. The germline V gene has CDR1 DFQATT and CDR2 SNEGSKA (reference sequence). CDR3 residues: CSAPKEKLFF. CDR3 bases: TGCAGTGCCCCGAAAGAAAAACTGTTTTTT.

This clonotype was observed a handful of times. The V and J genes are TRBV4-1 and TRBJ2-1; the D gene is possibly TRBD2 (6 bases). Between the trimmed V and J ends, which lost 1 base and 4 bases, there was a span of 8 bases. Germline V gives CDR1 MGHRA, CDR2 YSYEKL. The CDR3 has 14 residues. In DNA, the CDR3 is TGCGCCAGCAGCCAAGTAGGACTATACAATGAGCAGTTCTTC. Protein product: CASSQVGLYNEQFF.